This T cell receptor beta chain is from a study of blood T cells in healthy people across ages. Study-level points and caveats: Whereas aged donors had fewer naive CD4+ cells, long-lived donors had more of them and higher diversity.

A remark on this clonotype: No antigen is known for it.

For the second PCR, which ran for roughly 7 to 11 cycles, a sample-barcoded 5' primer and a J-beta primer mix were used. Each sample provided no less than 2.5 million CDR3-containing paired-end reads. TCRdb analysed the 5' RACE reads with MiXCR anew, one entry per CDR3 protein. The sample holds hundreds of thousands of distinct CDR3 sequences, 25% to 35% seen once. Donors each provided roughly 9.6 milliliters of peripheral blood. Sequencing was done on a sample of blood. The sequence came from an elderly woman in good health.

DNA for the CDR3: TGTGCCAGCAGCCTGGACCTTCTCTCTGGAAACACCATATATTTT. This translates into CASSLDLLSGNTIYF. V is TRBV12-3 or TRBV12-4 and J is TRBJ1-3; D not certain. Between the trimmed V and J ends, which lost 6 bases and 0 bases, there was a span of 12 bases. The CDR3 covers 15 residues.